A selection of T cell receptor beta chains follows, all from one sample in a study of cytomegalovirus exposure and HLA in healthy donors. Here immunoSEQ multiplex PCR was the method, and the copy in TCRdb shows in-frame clones only, minus some. Here the sample spans approximately 170,000 clones, roughly 80% being singletons. The sample was PBMCs. The source is a woman between 18 and 30 years old in good health and CMV-seronegative. Both conserved end residues are part of each CDR3. D genes are given only for firm matches. The size of a clone is reported for some rows only, either as once, few or many, or as a class for expanded clones.

TRBV5-4	TRBD2	-	TRBJ2-7	CASSLSGTSEYEQYF
TRBV19	TRBD1	-	TRBJ2-5	CASSSDRAQETQYF
TRBV29-1	TRBD2	-	TRBJ2-7	CSVGGGKRSYEQYF
TRBV19	TRBD1	-	TRBJ2-4	CASSIRDSGDIQYF
TRBV9	TRBD2	-	TRBJ2-7	CASSVAASGTYEQYF
TRBV10-3	TRBD1	-	TRBJ2-5	CAISTGTGLGETQYF
TRBV18	TRBD2	once	TRBJ2-1	CASSEGLAANEQFF
TRBV29-1	-	few	TRBJ2-7	CSVCGGLSYEQYF
TRBV6-5	TRBD1	once	TRBJ1-5	CASKGQGGNQPQHF
TRBV9	-	-	TRBJ1-4	CASRAEGVGEKLFF
TRBV10-1	TRBD2	-	TRBJ2-7	CASSESGGSLSYYEQYF
TRBV6-1	-	-	TRBJ1-1	CASLARENTEAFF
TRBV28	TRBD2	few	TRBJ2-7	CASSSRLAGGRNEQYF
TRBV20-1	-	-	TRBJ2-3	CSASFLDTQYF
TRBV6-5	TRBD2	-	TRBJ2-7	CASRHLAGGQGEQYF
TRBV25-1	TRBD1	-	TRBJ2-4	CASSVGQGVMDIQYF
TRBV28	-	few	TRBJ1-6	CASSAGYAEYNSPLHF
TRBV19	-	-	TRBJ1-2	CASSSGQRNCGYTF
TRBV7-2	TRBD2	once	TRBJ2-7	CASSPAGTRDEQYF
TRBV7-9	TRBD1	-	TRBJ1-6	CASSRTGGYNSPLHF
TRBV7-9	-	-	TRBJ2-7	CASSLDPGSYEQYF
TRBV13	-	-	TRBJ2-1	CASSFRSGLQNEQFF
TRBV28	TRBD1	-	TRBJ2-4	CASRGEGGQYF
TRBV7-3	TRBD1	-	TRBJ2-1	CASSPSGGSYNEQFF
TRBV28	-	-	TRBJ2-5	CASSGETQYF
TRBV2	-	-	TRBJ1-5	CASSERQGTHQPQHF
TRBV28	-	-	TRBJ2-7	CASRGAGSYEQYF
TRBV5-1	TRBD2	-	TRBJ2-1	CASSSGLAGVNLGEQFF
TRBV28	TRBD1	-	TRBJ1-5	CASSQGDVGRGRGLNQPQHF
TRBV2	-	-	TRBJ1-1	CASSADWNTEAFF
TRBV28	-	-	TRBJ2-1	CASRSGTNLYNEQFF
TRBV9	TRBD2	-	TRBJ2-1	CASSGTSGIPNEQFF
TRBV5-1	-	few	TRBJ2-7	CASSLGQPPRYEQYF
TRBV28	TRBD1	once	TRBJ2-1	CASSSQGAPNNEQFF
TRBV9	-	-	TRBJ2-1	CASSVRDTAYNEQFF
TRBV28	-	-	TRBJ2-1	CATSVLREKSYNEQFF
TRBV6-1	-	-	TRBJ2-4	CASNSLQGSNIQYF
TRBV2	-	few	TRBJ1-3	CASSAGAGNTIYF
TRBV18	-	-	TRBJ2-7	CASSPSLASEQYF
TRBV19	TRBD1	-	TRBJ1-1	CASSRQGDTEAFF
TRBV19	-	-	TRBJ1-5	CASSGGLNFVHQPQHF
TRBV11-2	TRBD1	-	TRBJ2-1	CASSLRNGQGSPGEQFF